This T cell receptor (beta chain) came from a study of Graves' ophthalmopathy and Graves' hyperthyroidism. Amplification of the TCR beta CDR3 regions used RNA transcripts (as template). HTBI-primed RT-PCR formed the first round, and a multiplex PCR formed the second. Using its own MiXCR run on the multiplex PCR reads, TCRdb lists one record per CDR3 protein. The data show about 420,000 distinct CDR3 sequences, with under 25% seen just once and around 3.2% held by the top ten. CDR1 and CDR2 from the germline V gene are KGHDR and SFDVKD. The length of the CDR3 is 11 residues. The V end lost 8 bases, the J end lost 5 bases, and 8 bases lay between the germline ends. Overall study findings and caveats: Blood also harbored most expanded thyroid clonotypes above 0.001 frequency. Distinction of ophthalmopathy from stable hyperthyroidism by a 13-signature model reached nearly 90% sensitivity and 70% to 83% specificity.

Among the hyperthyroidism patients, all were newly diagnosed, aged 18 to 65, with under 2 months' duration. PBMCs had their origin in fresh peripheral blood (10 ml). This clonotype was seen only a few times. Antigen specificity is unknown. The material sequenced was peripheral blood. The clonotype comes from a woman under 30 with stable Graves' hyperthyroidism. The V and J genes are TRBV24-1 and TRBJ2-5, with D perhaps matching TRBD1 (5 bases). As DNA, the CDR3 is TGTGCCACCACAGGGCCGGAGACCCAGTACTTC. Protein: CATTGPETQYF.